This is a list of T cell receptor beta chains from one sample in a study of blood T cell repertoires in COVID-19. Using immunoSEQ multiplex PCR, the repertoire was profiled, and TCRdb retains in-frame clones only, with some absent. The sample contains a few hundred thousand clones, roughly 91% of which appear only once. The sample was PBMCs or T cells enriched from blood (not recorded which). These TCRs come from a woman aged 25 to 39 who had recovered from COVID-19. Each CDR3 is given with its conserved first and last residue.

14	TRBV6-2/TRBV6-3	TRBJ1-3	CASSEGLSGNTIYF
15	TRBV7-9	TRBJ1-1	CASGLPLRENTEAFF
15	TRBV11-2	TRBJ2-1	CASSLERGNYNEQFF
16	TRBV6-6	TRBJ1-5	CASRDPGGWGNQPQHF
16	TRBV7-3	TRBJ2-3	CASSARTQGGTDTQYF
12	TRBV28	TRBJ1-3	CASRNTRNTIYF
14	TRBV19	TRBJ2-1	CASSLTWGGDEQFF
12	TRBV3-1/TRBV3-2	TRBJ1-1	CASSLGQRGAFF
13	TRBV7-9	TRBJ2-3	CASSTGGTDTQYF
16	TRBV18	TRBJ1-6	CASSPNSGFLDSPLHF
15	TRBV5-1	TRBJ1-6	CASSPGQIYNSPLHF